This TCR beta chain was observed in a study of shared clonotypes between healthy human individuals. Terminally differentiated effector memory CD45RA+ cells were left out of the naive CD8 fraction, which was CD45RO-negative and positively selected for CCR7. The CDR3 has 11 residues. Per germline, CDR1 SEHNR and CDR2 FQNEAQ (reference sequence). V was trimmed by 4 bases and J by 7 bases, leaving 7 bases between them. Clones were sequenced by immunoSEQ multiplex PCR, and TCRdb holds only the in-frame ones, with some missing. The sample lists about 580,000 clones, more than 95% occurring once. This clonotype was sampled from a man between 25 and 39 years old in good health. The specimen sequenced was naive CD8+ T cells sorted from blood. The chain couples TRBV7-9 to TRBJ2-5; D gene unclear. This chain's CDR3 is CASSWSGTQYF. The CDR3 DNA sequence: TGTGCCAGCAGCTGGTCGGGGACCCAGTACTTC.